The next 7 T cell receptor beta chains were all read from a single sample in a study of tumor and adjacent non-tumor tissue in lung cancer. Three rounds of nested PCR, following a modified ARM-PCR protocol, produced the TCRbeta library. TCRdb re-derived calls from the multiplex PCR reads in MiXCR, one entry per CDR3 protein. The sample gives 200,000 to 250,000 distinct CDR3 sequences, about two thirds of which show up once; approximately 26% is in the top ten. The template was RNA from unsorted bulk tissue. The sequencing sample was made of lung tumor tissue. These receptors were obtained from a man aged 60-69 years with non-small cell lung cancer.

Worth noting for this clonotype: This may be a read error: a much more frequent sequence differs by one nucleotide. The V and J genes are TRBV10-2 and TRBJ2-5; no clear D gene. V was pared by 4 bases and J by 0 bases, with 6 bases between. In germline, CDR1 is WSHSY, CDR2 SAAADI. The length of the CDR3 is 13 residues. The CDR3 sequence is CASSASYQETQYF. DNA for the CDR3: TGCGCCAGCAGTGCAAGCTACCAAGAGACCCAGTACTTC.

With regard to this clonotype: The conserved phenylalanine or tryptophan is not found at the CDR3 terminus, so this likely reflects a read error. The DNA is left out, because the CDR3 cannot be placed on it with certainty; the CDR3 is given as TCRdb lists it. The V gene is TRBV11-3, the J gene TRBJ1-1; the table's D call TRBD1 went unverified against the DNA. 15 amino acids form the CDR3, both terminal residues included. The germline gives CDR1 SGHNT, CDR2 YENEEA. The CDR3: CISSYGTGGPQSVFI.

This clonotype occurred many times. The chain employs TRBV30 and TRBJ1-1, with D hard to call. There are 13 residues in the CDR3. Germline V gene lookup returns CDR1 GTSNPN and CDR2 SVGIG (reference sequence). V was clipped by 0 bases and J by 3 bases, with 8 bases between them. The chain's CDR3 is CAWSVRVDTEAFF. The DNA for the CDR3 is TGTGCCTGGAGTGTAAGAGTGGACACTGAAGCTTTCTTT.

Points on this clonotype: A much larger clone is a single base away; this may be a read error. The genes are TRBV6-5 and TRBJ2-5, with 9 bases aligning to TRBD2. In germline, CDR1 is MNHEY, CDR2 SVGAGI. The CDR3 consists of 15 residues. CDR3 sequence: CDSSRGLAYQETQYF. The CDR3 DNA is TGTGACAGCAGTCGCGGACTAGCGTACCAAGAGACCCAGTACTTC.

Concerning this clonotype: Given the absence of the conserved phenylalanine or tryptophan at the CDR3 end, a read error is likely. The DNA is left out, because the CDR3 cannot be placed on it with certainty; the CDR3 is given as TCRdb lists it. This sequence joins TRBV11-1 and TRBJ2-2; the table assigns TRBD2, which was not confirmed against the DNA. The length of the CDR3 is 17 amino acids, counting both ends. CDR1 is SGHAT, CDR2 FQDESV, per germline (reference sequence). CDR3 region: CASSTTSGGASTGELFS.

On this clonotype: One end of the junction is discordant with germline, which a read error may explain. This chain links TRBV11-2 with TRBJ2-1, with D unclear. This CDR3 has 15 residues. Germline V gene lookup returns CDR1 SGHAT and CDR2 FQNNGV. The CDR3 loop is CASSREGFGVNDQFF. The CDR3 DNA is TGTGCCAGCAGCCGCGAAGGTTTTGGTGTGAATGATCAGTTCTTC. Together with reference TRBV11-2 and TRBJ2-1, the CDR3 gives the full variable domain: EAGVAQSPRYKIIEKRQSVAFWCNPISGHATLYWYQQILGQGPKLLIQFQNNGVVDDSQLPKDRFSAERLKGVDSTLKIQPAKLEDSAVYLCASSREGFGVNDQFFGPGTRLTVL.

This clonotype was detected many times. The chain couples TRBV20-1 to TRBJ2-3; a possible D gene is TRBD1 (5 bases). Trimming stripped 6 bases from V and 0 bases from J, with 10 bases between. Germline V lookup: CDR1 DFQATT, CDR2 SNEGSKA (reference sequence). The CDR3 extends over 13 amino acids. CDR3 coding DNA: TGCAGTGCCCTGGACACAAGCACAGATACGCAGTATTTT. Translated, it gives CSALDTSTDTQYF.